These 18 T cell receptor beta chains were all obtained from the same sample, sequenced in a study of blood T cell repertoires in COVID-19. Using immunoSEQ multiplex PCR, the repertoire was profiled, and TCRdb retains in-frame clones only, with some absent. Among approximately 300,000 clones, roughly 85% were seen once, and the ten largest hold more than 3.5%. The sequenced sample was PBMCs or T cells enriched from blood (not recorded which). Receptors were obtained from a woman in her 30s who had recovered from COVID-19.

The chain is built from TRBV7-8 and TRBJ2-7, with TRBD1 identical over 10 bases. The CDR3 contains 13 residues. Trimming at V came to 10 bases and at J to 5 bases, leaving 8 bases not matched to a gene. Germline loops: CDR1 SGHVS, CDR2 FQNEAQ. Here the CDR3 DNA reads TGTGCCACCAGGGGACAGGGGCGTAACGAGCAGTACTTC. Amino acids: CATRGQGRNEQYF.

The rearrangement links TRBV25-1 to TRBJ2-1, with TRBD2 matching over 8 bases. The V segment lost 8 bases and the J segment 4 bases; nucleotides outside the gene matches: 10. In germline, CDR1 is MGHDK, CDR2 SYGVNS. CDR3 size: 15 residues. In DNA form, the CDR3 reads TGTGCCAGCTCCCCCGGGAGGGGGGGGTACAATGAGCAGTTCTTC. As protein: CASSPGRGGYNEQFF.

V and J are TRBV10-1 and TRBJ1-1; weak D call: TRBD1 (5 bases). Germline V CDR1 and CDR2: WNHNN, SYGVQD (reference sequence). The CDR3 is made up of 14 amino acids. The ends were cut back, 4 bases at V and 4 bases at J, with 13 bases in the middle. The CDR3 spells CASSAQRGSTEAFF. For the CDR3, the DNA is TGCGCCAGCAGTGCCCAGCGGGGCAGCACTGAAGCTTTCTTT.

This clone has only one observation. The V gene is TRBV28, the J gene TRBJ2-7; 13 bases align to TRBD2. Germline V gene lookup returns CDR1 MDHEN and CDR2 SYDVKM. After removal of 6 bases from V and 6 bases from J, the junction contained 5 bases not matched to a gene. This CDR3 comprises 14 residues. Here the CDR3 reads CASRTSGRAAEQYF. Here the CDR3 DNA reads TGTGCCAGCAGAACTAGCGGGAGGGCCGCCGAGCAGTACTTC.

V gene TRBV12-3 or TRBV12-4 combines with J gene TRBJ1-1, with TRBD1 matching 7 bases. Trimming removed 5 bases from V and 10 bases from J; junction bases left unmatched: 4. This CDR3 contains 11 residues. The CDR3 is CASSVDRRAFF. The CDR3 DNA follows: TGTGCCAGCAGTGTGGACAGGAGAGCTTTCTTT.

This clone has only one observation. CDR3 sequence: CASSRGTAVNYGYTF. In DNA form, the CDR3 reads TGTGCCAGCAGTAGAGGGACAGCAGTAAACTATGGCTACACCTTC. This chain links TRBV5-6 with TRBJ1-2; the match to TRBD1 covers 7 bases. The CDR3 runs to 15 residues. Germline CDR1 reads SGHDT; CDR2 reads YYEEEE. V lost 5 bases and J lost 2; bases outside the gene matches: 9.

The chain uses TRBV24-1 and TRBJ1-1; 8 bases line up with TRBD1. V was pared by 5 bases and J by 5 bases, with 9 bases of the junction left unmatched. The CDR3 consists of 15 residues. Germline-derived CDR1 and CDR2 are KGHDR and SFDVKD. CDR3 sequence: CATSGAGGRGTEAFF. CDR3 bases: TGTGCCACCAGTGGGGCAGGGGGCAGGGGTACTGAAGCTTTCTTT.

The rearrangement links TRBV5-1 to TRBJ1-1; TRBD1 might be the D (5 bases). The germline gives CDR1 SGHRS, CDR2 YFSETQ. The CDR3 totals 15 residues. Trimming left V 4 bases short and J 0 bases short, with 13 bases between. This CDR3 reads CASSPQTAMNTEAFF. CDR3 sequence (DNA): TGCGCCAGCAGCCCCCAGACAGCCATGAACACTGAAGCTTTCTTT.

The V gene is TRBV11-2, the J gene TRBJ1-4; the D is unclear. The CDR3 sequence is 16 residues long. Germline values: CDR1 SGHAT, CDR2 FQNNGV. V was cut by 2 bases and J by 0 bases, with 10 bases left in between. The CDR3 here is CASSLRRDSTNEKLFF. CDR3 nucleotides: TGTGCCAGCAGCTTAAGGAGGGATTCAACTAATGAAAAACTGTTTTTT.

The genes are TRBV7-9 and TRBJ1-2; no clear D gene. The CDR3 has 12 residues. V lost 10 bases and J 3 bases, leaving 12 bases between the germline ends. Per germline, CDR1 SEHNR and CDR2 FQNEAQ (reference sequence). CDR3 loop: CATRSVYYGYTF. CDR3 coding DNA: TGTGCCACCAGATCCGTCTACTATGGCTACACCTTC.

The rearrangement joins TRBV19 to TRBJ2-3; 12 positions agree with TRBD2. Germline V gene data show CDR1 as LNHDA and CDR2 as SQIVND (reference sequence). V shed 3 bases and J 3 bases; nucleotides not matched to a gene: 10. The CDR3 loop spans 18 amino acids. CDR3 in DNA: TGTGCCAGTAGTATTACTAGCGGGGGGATTCAACGGACAGATACGCAGTATTTT. Residues: CASSITSGGIQRTDTQYF.

The chain carries TRBV20-1 and TRBJ2-7; 7 nucleotides line up with TRBD1. CDR3 length: 11 residues. V lost 8 bases to trimming and J lost 6 bases; unmatched junction nucleotides: 7. CDR1 is DFQATT, CDR2 SNEGSKA, per germline (reference sequence). The CDR3 region is CSPRQGTEQYF. The CDR3 region has the DNA TGCAGTCCTCGACAGGGAACCGAGCAGTACTTC.

The V gene is TRBV27, the J gene TRBJ2-5; 12 bases match TRBD2. Per germline, CDR1 MNHEY and CDR2 SMNVEV (reference sequence). With 5 bases clipped from V and 2 bases from J, the junction kept 9 bases outside the gene matches. The CDR3 sequence is 17 residues long. CDR3 in amino acids: CASSIRTSGTKQETQYF. CDR3 bases: TGTGCCAGCAGTATCCGGACTAGCGGGACTAAGCAAGAGACCCAGTACTTC.

This rearrangement joins TRBV6-1 to TRBJ2-5; 9 positions match TRBD2. This CDR3 region has 16 residues. Germline values: CDR1 MNHNS, CDR2 SASEGT. The ends lost 4 bases at V and 3 bases at J; junction bases unmatched: 9. As DNA, the CDR3 is TGTGCCAGCAGTGTGTGGCGGGGGGGCGTCGAAGAGACCCAGTACTTC. Residues: CASSVWRGGVEETQYF.

The rearrangement joins TRBV18 to TRBJ2-5; 7 bases are shared with TRBD1. Germline CDR1 is KGHSH and CDR2 is LQKENI. The ends lost 2 bases at V and 2 bases at J; junction bases unmatched: 2. The CDR3 totals 14 residues. DNA for the CDR3: TGTGCCAGCTCACCAGTGACAGGGCAAGAGACCCAGTACTTC. Translating it yields CASSPVTGQETQYF.

The chain uses TRBV28 and TRBJ1-2; tentatively, D is TRBD1 (5 bases). The CDR3 totals 15 residues. Germline CDR1 is MDHEN and CDR2 is SYDVKM. The germline V and J ends were trimmed by 5 bases and 4 bases, with 17 bases remaining between them. The CDR3 region has the DNA TGTGCCAGCAGTACTCGTCGGGGGTCCGGCTATGGCTACACCTTC. Translation: CASSTRRGSGYGYTF.

This rearrangement joins TRBV3-1 (or the pseudogene TRBV3-2) to TRBJ2-5, with TRBD2 matching over 8 bases. The CDR3 runs 16 residues. The V segment lost 0 bases and the J segment 5 bases; nucleotides outside the gene matches: 8. In germline, CDR1 is LGHDT, CDR2 YNNKEL (reference sequence). CDR3 in amino acids: CASSQERVAGMETQYF. The DNA of the CDR3 is TGTGCCAGCAGCCAAGAAAGGGTAGCGGGAATGGAGACCCAGTACTTC.

V is TRBV7-7 and J is TRBJ2-2, with a weak D call TRBD2 (6 bases). With 0 bases removed from V and 6 bases from J, the gap between germline ends came to 14 bases. The CDR3 consists of 16 residues. Germline CDR1 and CDR2: SSHAT and FNYEAQ (reference sequence). The CDR3 loop is CASSLAEGENPGELFF. The CDR3 DNA reads as TGTGCCAGCAGCTTAGCGGAGGGAGAAAATCCCGGGGAGCTGTTTTTT. Full variable domain (rest looked up from reference TRBV7-7 and TRBJ2-2): GAGVSQSPRYKVTKRGQDVTLRCDPISSHATLYWYQQALGQGPEFLTYFNYEAQPDKSGLPSDRFSAERPEGSISTLTIQRTEQRDSAMYRCASSLAEGENPGELFFGEGSRLTVL.